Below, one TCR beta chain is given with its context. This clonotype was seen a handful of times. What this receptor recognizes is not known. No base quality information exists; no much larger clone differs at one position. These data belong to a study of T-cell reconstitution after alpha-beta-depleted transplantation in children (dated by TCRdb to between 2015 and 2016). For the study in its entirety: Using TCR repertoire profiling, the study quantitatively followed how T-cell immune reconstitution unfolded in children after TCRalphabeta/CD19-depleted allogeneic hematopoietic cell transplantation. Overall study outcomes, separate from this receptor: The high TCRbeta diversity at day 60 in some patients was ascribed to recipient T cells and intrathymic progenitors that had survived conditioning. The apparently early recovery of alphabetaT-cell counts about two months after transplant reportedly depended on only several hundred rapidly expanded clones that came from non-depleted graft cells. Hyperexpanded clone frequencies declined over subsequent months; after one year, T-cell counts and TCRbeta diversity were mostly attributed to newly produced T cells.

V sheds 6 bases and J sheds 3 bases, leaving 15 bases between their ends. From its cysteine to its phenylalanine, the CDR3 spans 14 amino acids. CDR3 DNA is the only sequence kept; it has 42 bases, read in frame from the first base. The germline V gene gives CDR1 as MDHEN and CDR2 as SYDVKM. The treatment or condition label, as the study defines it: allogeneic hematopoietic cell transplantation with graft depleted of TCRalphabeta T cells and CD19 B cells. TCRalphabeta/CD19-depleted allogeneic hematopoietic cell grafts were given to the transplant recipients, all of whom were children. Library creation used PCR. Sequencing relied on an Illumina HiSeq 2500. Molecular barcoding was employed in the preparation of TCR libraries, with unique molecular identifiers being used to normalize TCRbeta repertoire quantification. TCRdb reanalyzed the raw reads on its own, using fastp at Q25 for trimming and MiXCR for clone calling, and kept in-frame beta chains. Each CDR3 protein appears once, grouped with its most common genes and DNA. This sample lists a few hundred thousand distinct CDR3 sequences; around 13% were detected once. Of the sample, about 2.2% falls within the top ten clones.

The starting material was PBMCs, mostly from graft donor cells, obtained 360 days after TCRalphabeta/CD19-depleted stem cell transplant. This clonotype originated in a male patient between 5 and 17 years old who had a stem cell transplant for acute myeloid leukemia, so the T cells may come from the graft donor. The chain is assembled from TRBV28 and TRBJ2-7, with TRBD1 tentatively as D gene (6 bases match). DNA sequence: TGTGCCAGCAGGATACGGGACACGTTCTACGAGCAGTACTTC. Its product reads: CASRIRDTFYEQYF.